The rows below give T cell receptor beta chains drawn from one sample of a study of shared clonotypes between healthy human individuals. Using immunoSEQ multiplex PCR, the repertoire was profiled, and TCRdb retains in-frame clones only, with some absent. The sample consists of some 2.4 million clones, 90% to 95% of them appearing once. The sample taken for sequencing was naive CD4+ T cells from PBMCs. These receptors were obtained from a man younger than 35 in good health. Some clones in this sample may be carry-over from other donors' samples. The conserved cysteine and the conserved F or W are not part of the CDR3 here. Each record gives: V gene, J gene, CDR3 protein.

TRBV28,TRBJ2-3,ASSLFGTGGGTDTQY
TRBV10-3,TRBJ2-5,AISGRGPETQY
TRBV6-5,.,ASSSTRTYEQY
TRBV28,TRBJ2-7,ASSLSPQGGYEQY
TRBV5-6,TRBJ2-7,ASSSLGVGQY
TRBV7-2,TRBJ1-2,ASSLTGRYGYT
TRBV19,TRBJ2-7,ASSIGGEPYEQY
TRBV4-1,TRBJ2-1,ASSPTRARYNEQF
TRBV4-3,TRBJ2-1,ASSQELAGGYNEQF
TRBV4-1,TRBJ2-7,ASSHLGGGEQY
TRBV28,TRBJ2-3,ASSLTGIVSQY
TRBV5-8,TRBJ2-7,ASSHQEAGYEQY